The 23 T cell receptor beta chains below were found in one sample sequenced in a study of persistence of HIV-infected CD4 T cells (dated by TCRdb to the early 2020s). Reading the label with the study, this specimen's treatment or condition is: suppressive antiretroviral therapy. A pool of overlapping HIV-1 Gag 15-mer peptides was used at 0.9 to 1 ug per peptide per mL for cell stimulation. Responding CD4+ T cells were sorted by upregulation of both CD40 ligand and CD69. TCRbeta repertoires were sequenced from genomic DNA with the immunoSEQ hsTCRB assay version 4 in survey mode. TCRdb mirrors the immuneACCESS table, restricted to in-frame sequences. Some clones are absent from its copies; in checked studies, under half trace to an unresolved V gene, and the reason for the others is unknown. The sample records tens of thousands of clones, approximately 79% of which are singletons. Clones ranked in the top ten supply 1.8% of the sample.

Antigens for these TCRs are unknown. Sequenced material: CD4+ T cells sorted from PBMCs after 18-hour stimulation, taken from a patient who received antiretroviral therapy. The sample's cell subset or site label is to be understood as: CD40L+CD69+ CD4 T cells responding to HIV-1 Gag peptides. The receptor source for this set is an adult man with HIV who was CMV-seropositive.

The chain uses TRBV6-1 and TRBJ2-1, with TRBD1 identical over 8 bases. Germline-derived CDR1 and CDR2 are MNHNS and SASEGT. The CDR3 length is 16 residues. V dropped 3 bases and J dropped 3; count of bases not matched to a gene: 7. CDR3 sequence reads: CASSDSGQGYYNEQFF. DNA for the CDR3: TGTGCCAGCAGTGATTCAGGACAGGGATACTACAATGAGCAGTTCTTC.

Judged by abundance, this clone is medium-sized (0.01 to 0.1%). The chain recombines TRBV18 with TRBJ2-1; unclear D gene. CDR3 length: 16 residues. V dropped 0 bases and J dropped 3 bases, with 12 bases sitting between them. Germline CDR1 reads KGHSH; CDR2 reads LQKENI. The CDR3 spells CASSPPKGYSYNEQFF. The CDR3 DNA is TGTGCCAGCTCACCACCGAAGGGTTATAGCTACAATGAGCAGTTCTTC.

For the CDR3, the DNA is TGTGCCAGCAAAGGCCAGGGAAGCAATCAGCCCCAGCATTTT. Amino acids: CASKGQGSNQPQHF. The rearrangement uses TRBV6-5 and TRBJ1-5; D possibly corresponds to TRBD1 (5 bases). The CDR3 length is 14 residues. Trimming cost V 7 bases and J 1 base, with 11 bases left between them. Germline CDR1 MNHEY, CDR2 SVGAGI.

On this clone: Different DNA sequences within this sample yield the same CDR3. The chain links TRBV18 to TRBJ1-2, with TRBD1 matching 12 bases. Per germline, CDR1 KGHSH and CDR2 LQKENI. J gave up 7 bases and V 3 bases, and 3 bases lay outside the gene matches. The CDR3 runs 14 residues. This chain's CDR3 is CASSPGDRGLGYTF. CDR3 sequence (DNA): TGTGCCAGCTCACCGGGGGACAGGGGGCTTGGCTACACCTTC.

This CDR3 is CASSPLLGSNTEAFF. CDR3 nucleotides: TGTGCCAGCAGCCCCCTCTTGGGGTCAAACACTGAAGCTTTCTTT. The chain links TRBV3-1 (or the pseudogene TRBV3-2) to TRBJ1-1, with D uncertain. The V gene's germline CDR1 is LGHDT and CDR2 YNNKEL (reference sequence). V was cut by 4 bases and J by 2 bases, with 14 bases left in between. CDR3 length: 15 residues.

The rearrangement joins TRBV7-2 to TRBJ1-2; D may be TRBD1 (5 bases). Germline CDR1 SGHTA, CDR2 FQGNSA. The CDR3 is 15 amino acids. V was shortened by 4 bases and J by 6 bases, with 18 bases between the two germline ends. The chain's CDR3 is CASSSAGLGADGYTF. The CDR3 region has the DNA TGTGCCAGCAGCTCAGCGGGTCTTGGGGCTGATGGCTACACCTTC.

The chain recombines TRBV29-1 with TRBJ2-2; D gene unclear. Germline V gene sequence: CDR1 SQVTM, CDR2 ANQGSEA. CDR3 length: 12 amino acids. Trimming stripped 2 bases from V and 7 bases from J, with 8 bases between. For the CDR3, the DNA is TGCAGCGTTGAAAAGGTAGTCGGGGAGCTGTTTTTT. This sequence encodes CSVEKVVGELFF.

This clone occurred once. The gene calls are TRBV7-9 and TRBJ1-4; TRBD1 might be the D (6 bases). Trimming took off 4 bases at V and 3 bases at J, with 15 bases between the two ends. CDR3 size: 16 residues. Germline loops: CDR1 SEHNR, CDR2 FQNEAQ (reference sequence). CDR3 bases: TGTGCCAGCAGCTCCACCTCCCGGACAGCTAATGAAAAACTGTTTTTT. Protein product: CASSSTSRTANEKLFF.

The rearrangement uses TRBV3-1 (or the pseudogene TRBV3-2) and TRBJ2-3; D call uncertain. The CDR3 covers 13 residues. The V gene's germline CDR1 is LGHDT and CDR2 YNNKEL (reference sequence). Trimming shortened V by 3 bases and J by 2 bases, and 6 bases separated the two germline ends. DNA of the CDR3: TGTGCCAGCAGCCAGGGGAACACAGATACGCAGTATTTT. It codes for CASSQGNTDTQYF.

The rearrangement links TRBV6-5 to TRBJ2-2; 7 positions match TRBD1. J gave up 2 bases and V 7 bases, and 4 bases lay outside the gene matches. This CDR3 has 14 residues. CDR1 and CDR2 from the germline V gene are MNHEY and SVGAGI. The CDR3 region is CASKRTGNTGELFF. For the CDR3, the DNA is TGTGCCAGCAAGAGGACAGGAAACACCGGGGAGCTGTTTTTT.

The chain links TRBV5-4 to TRBJ2-2; tentatively, D is TRBD1 (5 bases). Trimming cost V 4 bases and J 0 bases, with 7 bases left between them. The CDR3 consists of 14 residues. From germline, CDR1 is SGHNT and CDR2 YYREEE (reference sequence). The CDR3 region is CASSDRTNTGELFF. The CDR3 coding sequence is TGTGCCAGCAGCGACAGAACGAACACCGGGGAGCTGTTTTTT.

This clone occurred a few times. The chain combines TRBV4-1 with TRBJ1-6; D not certain. The CDR3 is 16 residues long. V was cut by 1 base and J by 2 bases, with 9 bases left in between. Per the germline V gene, CDR1 is MGHRA and CDR2 is YSYEKL. The CDR3: CASSQAERTYNSPLHF. Here the CDR3 DNA reads TGCGCCAGCAGCCAAGCAGAGCGGACCTATAATTCACCCCTCCACTTT.

In this sample, this clone turned up once. This CDR3 reads CASSLETGAGEKLFF. The CDR3 bases are TGTGCCAGCAGCTTAGAAACAGGGGCTGGAGAAAAACTGTTTTTT. The V gene is TRBV7-2, the J gene TRBJ1-4; 7 bases align to TRBD1. The CDR3 length is 15 residues. Germline V lookup: CDR1 SGHTA, CDR2 FQGNSA. Trimming cost V 1 base and J 8 bases; bases outside gene matches: 7.

The rearrangement joins TRBV27 to TRBJ1-1; maybe TRBD1 (6 bases). Trimming pared 3 bases from V and 4 bases from J, leaving 12 bases between. Germline V gene sequence: CDR1 MNHEY, CDR2 SMNVEV (reference sequence). The CDR3 spans 14 residues. CDR3 coding DNA: TGTGCCAGCAGTTTTCATCGGGGGGCCACTGAAGCTTTCTTT. Translation: CASSFHRGATEAFF.

The chain is built from TRBV6-5 and TRBJ2-2; 7 positions match TRBD1. Germline V gene sequence: CDR1 MNHEY, CDR2 SVGAGI. The CDR3 length is 13 residues. Trimming at V came to 7 bases and at J to 7 bases, leaving 6 bases not matched to a gene. The CDR3 reads CASTRTGVGELFF. The CDR3, as DNA: TGTGCCAGCACTAGAACAGGGGTCGGGGAGCTGTTTTTT.

The V call is TRBV29-1, the J call TRBJ1-2; 11 bases fit TRBD1. This CDR3 region has 13 residues. The germline gives CDR1 SQVTM, CDR2 ANQGSEA. The trim removed 2 bases at V and 6 bases at J, leaving 2 bases unmatched. CDR3 loop: CSVELDRGHGYTF. The CDR3 DNA follows: TGCAGCGTTGAACTGGACAGGGGGCATGGCTACACCTTC.

The V call is TRBV24-1, the J call TRBJ2-3, with 8 bases lining up with TRBD1. The ends lost 5 bases at V and 1 base at J; junction bases unmatched: 10. There are 17 residues in the CDR3. Per germline, CDR1 KGHDR and CDR2 SFDVKD. The chain's CDR3 is CATSAETRGPGTDTQYF. CDR3 sequence (DNA): TGTGCCACCAGTGCCGAAACCAGGGGGCCGGGCACAGATACGCAGTATTTT.

The chain uses TRBV5-5 and TRBJ2-3; 8 positions agree with TRBD2. Germline lookup yields CDR1 SGHKS and CDR2 YYEKEE (reference sequence). J was trimmed by 5 bases and V by 4 bases; bases with no gene match: 9. There are 15 residues in the CDR3. This chain's CDR3 is CASSHTGGAGDTQYF. The CDR3 DNA reads as TGTGCCAGCAGCCACACCGGGGGGGCAGGAGATACGCAGTATTTT. The full variable domain, completed using reference TRBV5-5 and TRBJ2-3, is DAGVTQSPTHLIKTRGQQVTLRCSPISGHKSVSWYQQVLGQGPQFIFQYYEKEERGRGNFPDRFSARQFPNYSSELNVNALLLGDSALYLCASSHTGGAGDTQYFGPGTRLTVL.

This rearrangement joins TRBV6-2 or TRBV6-3 to TRBJ2-1; D is ambiguous. Germline lookup yields CDR1 MNHEY and CDR2 SVGEGT. V lost 2 bases to trimming and J lost 6 bases, with 11 bases between them. CDR3 length: 14 residues. The DNA of the CDR3 is TGTGCCAGCAGTTACAAAGGTTCGATCAATGAGCAGTTCTTC. It codes for CASSYKGSINEQFF.

V is TRBV29-1 and J is TRBJ2-7; TRBD2 matches 11 bases. Germline V gene sequence: CDR1 SQVTM, CDR2 ANQGSEA. The junction had 2 bases not matched to a gene; V was cut back by 3 bases and J by 1 base. CDR3 length: 14 amino acids. The CDR3 DNA reads TGCAGCGTTGAGCTAGCGGGGGGTTCCTACGAGCAGTACTTC. Translated: CSVELAGGSYEQYF.

The sample holds one count of this clone. The rearrangement links TRBV3-1 (or the pseudogene TRBV3-2) to TRBJ1-5; tentatively, D is TRBD1 (5 bases). Germline V gene data show CDR1 as LGHDT and CDR2 as YNNKEL (reference sequence). CDR3 size: 15 residues. V lost 1 base to trimming and J lost 9 bases, with 16 bases between them. The CDR3 DNA follows: TGTGCCAGCAGCCAAGCGGACCGGGATCAGGGGCCCCAGCATTTT. Translated: CASSQADRDQGPQHF.

This rearrangement joins TRBV19 to TRBJ1-6; no clear D. The V end was cut by 3 bases, the J end by 11 bases, with 17 bases between. This CDR3 has 15 residues. Germline V gene lookup returns CDR1 LNHDA and CDR2 SQIVND (reference sequence). CDR3 DNA sequence: TGTGCCAGTAGTATTAACGGCGGCCTTATAACACCCCTCCACTTT. Its protein is CASSINGGLITPLHF. Looking up the rest from reference TRBV19 and TRBJ1-6 gives the full variable domain: DGGITQSPKYLFRKEGQNVTLSCEQNLNHDAMYWYRQDPGQGLRLIYYSQIVNDFQKGDIAEGYSVSREKKESFPLTVTSAQKNPTAFYLCASSINGGLITPLHFGNGTRLTVT.

This clone was recorded only once. This chain links TRBV15 with TRBJ2-7; perhaps TRBD1 as D (6 bases). The germline V gene has CDR1 LNHNV and CDR2 YYDKDF (reference sequence). V lost 0 bases and J 5 bases, leaving 14 bases between the germline ends. The CDR3 is 15 residues long. The CDR3 DNA sequence: TGTGCCACCAGCAGAGATCTGGGGGCAGGGAACGAGCAGTACTTC. The encoded protein is CATSRDLGAGNEQYF.